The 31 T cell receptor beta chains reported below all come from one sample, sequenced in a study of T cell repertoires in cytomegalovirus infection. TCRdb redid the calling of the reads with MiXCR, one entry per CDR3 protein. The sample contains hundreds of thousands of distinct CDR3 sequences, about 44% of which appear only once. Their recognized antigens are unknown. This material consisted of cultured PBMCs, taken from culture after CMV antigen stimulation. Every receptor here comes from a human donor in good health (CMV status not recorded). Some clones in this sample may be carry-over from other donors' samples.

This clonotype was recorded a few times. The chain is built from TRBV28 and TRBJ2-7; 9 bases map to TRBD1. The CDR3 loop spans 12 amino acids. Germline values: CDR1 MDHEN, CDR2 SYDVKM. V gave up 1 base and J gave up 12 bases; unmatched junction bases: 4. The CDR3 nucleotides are TGTGCCAGCAGTTTATTAGGGGACAGGGTGTACTTC. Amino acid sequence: CASSLLGDRVYF.

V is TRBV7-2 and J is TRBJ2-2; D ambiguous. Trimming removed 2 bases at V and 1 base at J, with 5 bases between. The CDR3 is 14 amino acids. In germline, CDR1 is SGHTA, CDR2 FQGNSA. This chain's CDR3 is CASSLNLNTGELFF. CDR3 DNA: TGTGCCAGCAGCTTAAACCTGAACACCGGGGAGCTGTTTTTT.

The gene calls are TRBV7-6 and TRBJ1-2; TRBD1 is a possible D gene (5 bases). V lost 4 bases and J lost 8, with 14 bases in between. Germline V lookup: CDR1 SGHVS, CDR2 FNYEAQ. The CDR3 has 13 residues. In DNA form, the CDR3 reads TGTGCCAGCAGCTCCCTCGCAGGGCGAGGCTACACCTTC. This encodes CASSSLAGRGYTF.

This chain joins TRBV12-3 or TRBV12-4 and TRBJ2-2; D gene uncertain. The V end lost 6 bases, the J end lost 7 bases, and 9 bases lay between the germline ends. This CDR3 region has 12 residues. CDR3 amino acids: CASSQFSGELFF. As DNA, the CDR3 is TGTGCCAGCAGCCAGTTTAGCGGGGAGCTGTTTTTT.

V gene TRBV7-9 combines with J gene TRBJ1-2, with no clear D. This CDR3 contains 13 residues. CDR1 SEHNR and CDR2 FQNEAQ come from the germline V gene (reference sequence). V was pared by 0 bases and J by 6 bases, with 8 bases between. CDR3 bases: TGTGCCAGCAGCTTAGCGTTGAGAGATGGCTACACCTTC. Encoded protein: CASSLALRDGYTF.

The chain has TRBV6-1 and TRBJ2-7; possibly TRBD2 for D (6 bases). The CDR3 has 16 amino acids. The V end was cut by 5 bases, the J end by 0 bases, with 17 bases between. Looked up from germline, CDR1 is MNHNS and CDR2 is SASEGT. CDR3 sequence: CASSYSGDSLSYEQYF. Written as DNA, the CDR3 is TGTGCCAGCAGTTACTCGGGGGACTCCCTCTCCTACGAGCAGTACTTC.

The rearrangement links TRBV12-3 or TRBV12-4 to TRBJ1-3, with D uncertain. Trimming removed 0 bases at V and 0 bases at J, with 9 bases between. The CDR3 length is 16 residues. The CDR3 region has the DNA TGTGCCAGCAGTTTAGCGATCCTGATCTCTGGAAACACCATATATTTT. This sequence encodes CASSLAILISGNTIYF.

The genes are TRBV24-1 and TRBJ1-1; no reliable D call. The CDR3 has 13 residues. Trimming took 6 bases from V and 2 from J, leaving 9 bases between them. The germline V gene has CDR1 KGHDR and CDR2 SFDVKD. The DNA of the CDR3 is TGTGCCACCAGTCTCGCTGCCAACACTGAAGCTTTCTTT. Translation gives CATSLAANTEAFF.

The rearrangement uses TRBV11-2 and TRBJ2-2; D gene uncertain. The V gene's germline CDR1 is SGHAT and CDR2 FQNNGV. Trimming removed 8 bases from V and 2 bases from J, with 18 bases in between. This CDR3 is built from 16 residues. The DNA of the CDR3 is TGTGCCAGCGGGCCGGGCAGGAACATCAACACCGGGGAGCTGTTTTTT. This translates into CASGPGRNINTGELFF. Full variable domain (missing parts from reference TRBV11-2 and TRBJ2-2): EAGVAQSPRYKIIEKRQSVAFWCNPISGHATLYWYQQILGQGPKLLIQFQNNGVVDDSQLPKDRFSAERLKGVDSTLKIQPAKLEDSAVYLCASGPGRNINTGELFFGEGSRLTVL.

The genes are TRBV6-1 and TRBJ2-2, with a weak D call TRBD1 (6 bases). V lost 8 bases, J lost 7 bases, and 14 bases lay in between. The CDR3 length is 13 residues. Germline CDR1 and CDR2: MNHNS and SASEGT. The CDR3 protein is CASYHRDHGELFF. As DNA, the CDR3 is TGTGCCAGCTACCACAGGGATCACGGGGAGCTGTTTTTT.

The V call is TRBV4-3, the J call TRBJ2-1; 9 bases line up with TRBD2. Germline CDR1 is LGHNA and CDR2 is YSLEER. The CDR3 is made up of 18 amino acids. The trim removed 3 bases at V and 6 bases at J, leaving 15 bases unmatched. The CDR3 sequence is CASSHCCLAGYEGNEQFF. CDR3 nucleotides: TGCGCCAGCAGCCACTGTTGCCTAGCGGGATACGAGGGCAATGAGCAGTTCTTC.

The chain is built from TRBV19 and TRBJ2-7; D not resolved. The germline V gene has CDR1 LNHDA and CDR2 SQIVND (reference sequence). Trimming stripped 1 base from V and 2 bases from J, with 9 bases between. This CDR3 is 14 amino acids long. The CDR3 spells CASSIGDGPYEQYF. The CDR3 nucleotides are TGTGCCAGTAGTATAGGAGACGGCCCCTACGAGCAGTACTTC.

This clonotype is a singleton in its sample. The CDR3 reads CSGTGALNTEAFF. Written as DNA, the CDR3 is TGCAGTGGGACGGGGGCCCTGAACACTGAAGCTTTCTTT. The J gene is TRBJ1-1, the V gene TRBV20-1, with D possibly being TRBD1 (6 bases). CDR1 is DFQATT, CDR2 SNEGSKA, per germline (reference sequence). Trimming took off 7 bases at V and 0 bases at J, with 12 bases between the two ends. This CDR3 contains 13 residues.

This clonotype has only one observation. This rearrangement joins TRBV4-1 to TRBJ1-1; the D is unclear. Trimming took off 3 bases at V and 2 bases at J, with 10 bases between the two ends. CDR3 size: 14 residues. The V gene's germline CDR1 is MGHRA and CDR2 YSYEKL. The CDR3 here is CASSHSHSNTEAFF. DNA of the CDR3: TGCGCCAGCAGCCACTCACACAGCAACACTGAAGCTTTCTTT.

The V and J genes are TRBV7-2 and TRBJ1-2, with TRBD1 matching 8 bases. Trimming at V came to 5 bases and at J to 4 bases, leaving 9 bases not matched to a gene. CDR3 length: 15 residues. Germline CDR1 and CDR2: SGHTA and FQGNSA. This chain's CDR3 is CASSQTPGQVYGYTF. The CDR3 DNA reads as TGTGCCAGCAGCCAAACTCCGGGACAGGTCTATGGCTACACCTTC.

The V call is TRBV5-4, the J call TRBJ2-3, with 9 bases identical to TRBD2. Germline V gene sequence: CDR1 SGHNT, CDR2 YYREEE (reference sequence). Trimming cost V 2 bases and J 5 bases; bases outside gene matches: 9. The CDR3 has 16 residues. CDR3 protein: CASSFGTSSGLDTQYF. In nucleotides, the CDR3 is TGTGCCAGCAGCTTTGGGACTAGCTCCGGGTTAGATACGCAGTATTTT.

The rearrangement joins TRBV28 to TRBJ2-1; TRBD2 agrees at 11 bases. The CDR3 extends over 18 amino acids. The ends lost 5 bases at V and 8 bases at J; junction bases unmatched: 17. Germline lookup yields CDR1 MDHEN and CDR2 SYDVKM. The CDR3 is CASSPLLRASGGLYEQFF. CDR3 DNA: TGTGCCAGCAGTCCCCTCCTAAGGGCTAGCGGGGGGTTGTATGAGCAGTTCTTC.

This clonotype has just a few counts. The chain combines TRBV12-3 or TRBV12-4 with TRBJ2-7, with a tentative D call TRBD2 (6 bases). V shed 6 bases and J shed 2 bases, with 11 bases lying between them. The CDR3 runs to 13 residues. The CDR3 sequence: CASSRDSPYEQYF. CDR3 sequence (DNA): TGTGCCAGCAGCCGGGACTCTCCCTACGAGCAGTACTTC.

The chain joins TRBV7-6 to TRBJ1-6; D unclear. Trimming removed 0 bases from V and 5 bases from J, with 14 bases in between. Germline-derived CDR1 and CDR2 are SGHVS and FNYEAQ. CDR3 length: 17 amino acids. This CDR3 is CASSLASAGNNNSPLHF. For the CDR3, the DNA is TGTGCCAGCAGCTTAGCGTCGGCAGGCAATAATAATTCACCCCTCCACTTT.

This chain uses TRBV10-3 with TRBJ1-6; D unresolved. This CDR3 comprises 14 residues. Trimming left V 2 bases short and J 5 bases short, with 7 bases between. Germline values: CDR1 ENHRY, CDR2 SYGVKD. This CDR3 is CAISEQANNSPLHF. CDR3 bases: TGTGCCATCAGTGAGCAGGCAAATAATTCACCCCTCCACTTT.

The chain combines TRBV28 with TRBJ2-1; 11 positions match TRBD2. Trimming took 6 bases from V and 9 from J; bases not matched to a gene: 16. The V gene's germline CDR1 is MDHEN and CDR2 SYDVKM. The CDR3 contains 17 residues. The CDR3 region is CASSSPSLAGEISEQFF. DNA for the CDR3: TGTGCCAGCAGCTCCCCCTCACTAGCGGGGGAGATTAGTGAGCAGTTCTTC.

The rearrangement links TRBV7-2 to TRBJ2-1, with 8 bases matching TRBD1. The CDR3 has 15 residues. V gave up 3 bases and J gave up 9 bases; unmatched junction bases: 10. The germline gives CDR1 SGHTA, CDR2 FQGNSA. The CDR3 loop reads CASSFTAAGGREQFF. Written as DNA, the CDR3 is TGTGCCAGCAGCTTCACAGCGGCAGGGGGCCGTGAGCAGTTCTTC.

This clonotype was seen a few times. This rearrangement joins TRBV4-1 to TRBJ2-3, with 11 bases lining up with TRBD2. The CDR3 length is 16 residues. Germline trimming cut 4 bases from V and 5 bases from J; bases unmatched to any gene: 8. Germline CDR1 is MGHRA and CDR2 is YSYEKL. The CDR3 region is CASSPAGLAGKDTQYF. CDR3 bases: TGCGCCAGCAGCCCCGCCGGACTAGCGGGCAAAGATACGCAGTATTTT.

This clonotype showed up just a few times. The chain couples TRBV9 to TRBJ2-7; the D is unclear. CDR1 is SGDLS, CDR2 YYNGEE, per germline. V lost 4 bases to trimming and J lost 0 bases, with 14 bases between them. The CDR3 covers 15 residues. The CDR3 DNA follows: TGTGCCAGCAGCCCAAGCCGGCTATCCTCCTACGAGCAGTACTTC. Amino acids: CASSPSRLSSYEQYF.

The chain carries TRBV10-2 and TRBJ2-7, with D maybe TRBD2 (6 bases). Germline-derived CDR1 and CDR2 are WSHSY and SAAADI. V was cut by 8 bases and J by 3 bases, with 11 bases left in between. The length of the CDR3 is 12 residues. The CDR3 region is CASCMGGYEQYF. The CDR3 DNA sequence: TGCGCCAGCTGTATGGGGGGCTACGAGCAGTACTTC.

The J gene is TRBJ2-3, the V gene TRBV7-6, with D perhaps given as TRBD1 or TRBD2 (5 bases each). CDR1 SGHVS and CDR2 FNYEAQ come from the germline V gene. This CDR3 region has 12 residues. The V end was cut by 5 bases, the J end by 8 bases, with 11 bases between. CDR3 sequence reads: CASSGGGPTQYF. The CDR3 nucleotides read TGTGCCAGCAGCGGTGGGGGACCTACGCAGTATTTT.

Here the CDR3 reads CASGAGFGYGYTF. The CDR3 DNA sequence: TGTGCCAGCGGAGCAGGGTTTGGCTATGGCTACACCTTC. This chain joins TRBV27 and TRBJ1-2, with D perhaps matching TRBD1 (5 bases). This CDR3 spans 13 amino acids. Between the trimmed V and J ends, which lost 8 bases and 4 bases, there was a span of 14 bases. Germline lookup yields CDR1 MNHEY and CDR2 SMNVEV (reference sequence).

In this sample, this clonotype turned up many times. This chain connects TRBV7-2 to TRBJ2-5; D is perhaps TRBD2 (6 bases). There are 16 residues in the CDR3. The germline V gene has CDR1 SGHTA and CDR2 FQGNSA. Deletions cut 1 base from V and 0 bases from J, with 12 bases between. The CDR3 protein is CASSLGPSAYQETQYF. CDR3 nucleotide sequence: TGTGCCAGCAGCTTAGGGCCTAGCGCATACCAAGAGACCCAGTACTTC.

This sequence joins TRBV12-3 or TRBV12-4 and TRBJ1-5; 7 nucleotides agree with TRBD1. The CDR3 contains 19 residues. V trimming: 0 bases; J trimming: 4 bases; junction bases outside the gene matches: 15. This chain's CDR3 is CASSLAGLYSTGRNQPQHF. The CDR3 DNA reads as TGTGCCAGCAGTTTAGCCGGCCTATATTCGACAGGGCGGAATCAGCCCCAGCATTTT.

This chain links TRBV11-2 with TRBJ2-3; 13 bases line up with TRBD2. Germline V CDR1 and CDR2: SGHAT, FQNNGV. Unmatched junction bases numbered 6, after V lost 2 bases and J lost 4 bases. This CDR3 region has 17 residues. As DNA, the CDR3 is TGTGCCAGCAGCTTATCGCGGACTAGCGGGAGTGCAGATACGCAGTATTTT. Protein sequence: CASSLSRTSGSADTQYF.

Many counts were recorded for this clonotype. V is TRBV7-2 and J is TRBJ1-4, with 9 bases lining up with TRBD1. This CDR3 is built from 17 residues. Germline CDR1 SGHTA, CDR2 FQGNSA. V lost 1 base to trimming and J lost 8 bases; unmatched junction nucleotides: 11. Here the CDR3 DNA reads TGTGCCAGCAGCTTAGACGCCGGGACAGGGTCACGGGAAAAACTGTTTTTT. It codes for CASSLDAGTGSREKLFF.